This note documents a single TCR beta chain sequence. Its target is unknown. Sequence at one end of the junction differs from germline and may be a read error. The data are from a study of cytomegalovirus exposure and HLA in healthy donors. Primers for the PCR totalled 60 Vbeta and 13 Jbeta. TCRdb's copy holds only in-frame clones and misses some; the assay was immunoSEQ multiplex PCR. This repertoire shows some 110,000 clones, roughly 73% found once; its top ten account for approximately 4.3%. General observations from the study: Later analysis revealed greater clonal expansion in HLA-associated TCR beta chains than in equally common others. A later analysis revealed that TCR association rates differed between HLA loci, peaking at DRB1 and bottoming out at HLA-C. A previous analysis found most TCR beta V segments productive roughly 90% or roughly 30% of the time. It was likely that a cluster of highly shared sequence variants was a sequencing artifact.

The receptor was isolated from a man aged 55-75 years in good health and CMV-seropositive. Sequenced input: PBMCs.

The DNA for the CDR3 is TGTGCTAGCAGCACGGAAAGGACTGCCGGGGAGCTGTTTTTT. This encodes CASSTERTAGELFF. V is TRBV7-7 and J is TRBJ2-2, with D tentatively TRBD2 (5 bases). The length of the CDR3 is 14 residues. Germline V gene lookup returns CDR1 SSHAT and CDR2 FNYEAQ (reference sequence).